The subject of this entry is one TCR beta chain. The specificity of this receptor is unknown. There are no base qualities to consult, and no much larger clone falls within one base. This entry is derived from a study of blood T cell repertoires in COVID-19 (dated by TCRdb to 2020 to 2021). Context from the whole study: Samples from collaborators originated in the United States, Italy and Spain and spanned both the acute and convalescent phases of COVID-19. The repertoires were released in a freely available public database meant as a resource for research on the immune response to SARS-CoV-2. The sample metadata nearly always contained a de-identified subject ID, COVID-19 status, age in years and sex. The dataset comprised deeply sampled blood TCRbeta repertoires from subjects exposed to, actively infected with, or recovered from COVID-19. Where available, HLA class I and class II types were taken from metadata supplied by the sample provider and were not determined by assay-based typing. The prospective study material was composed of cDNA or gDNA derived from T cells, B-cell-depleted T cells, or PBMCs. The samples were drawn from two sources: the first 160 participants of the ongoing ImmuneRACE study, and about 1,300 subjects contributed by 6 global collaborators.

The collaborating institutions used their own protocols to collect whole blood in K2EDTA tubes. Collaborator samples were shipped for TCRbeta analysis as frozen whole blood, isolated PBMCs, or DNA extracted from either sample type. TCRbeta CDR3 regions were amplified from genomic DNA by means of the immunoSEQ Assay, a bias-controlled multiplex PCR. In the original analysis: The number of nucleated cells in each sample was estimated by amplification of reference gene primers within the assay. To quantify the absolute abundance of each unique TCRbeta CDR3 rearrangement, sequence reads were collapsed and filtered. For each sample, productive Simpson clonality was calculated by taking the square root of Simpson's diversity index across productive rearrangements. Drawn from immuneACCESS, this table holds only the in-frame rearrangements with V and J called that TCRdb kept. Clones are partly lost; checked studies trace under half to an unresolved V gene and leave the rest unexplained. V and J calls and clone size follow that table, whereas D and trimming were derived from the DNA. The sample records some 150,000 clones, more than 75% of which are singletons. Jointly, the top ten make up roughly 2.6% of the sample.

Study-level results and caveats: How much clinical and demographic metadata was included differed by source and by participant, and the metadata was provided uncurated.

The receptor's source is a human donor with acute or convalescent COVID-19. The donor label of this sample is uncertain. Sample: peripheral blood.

CDR3 loop: CASSLRGQAPYEQYF. The DNA sequence reads TGTGCCAGTAGTCTAAGGGGACAGGCGCCCTACGAGCAGTACTTC. This sequence uses TRBV19 and TRBJ2-7; TRBD1 aligns with 8 central bases. The CDR3 runs 15 amino acids, cysteine and phenylalanine included. Only the CDR3 portion is preserved as DNA: 45 bases, with reading frame beginning at the first base. Ends trimmed: V by 5 bases, J by 2 bases; bases unmatched to a gene: 8. The CDR1 and CDR2 encoded by the germline V gene (reference sequence) are LNHDA and SQIVND. The entire variable domain, with the stretches around the CDR3 drawn from the reference TRBV19 and TRBJ2-7 proteins, is DGGITQSPKYLFRKEGQNVTLSCEQNLNHDAMYWYRQDPGQGLRLIYYSQIVNDFQKGDIAEGYSVSREKKESFPLTVTSAQKNPTAFYLCASSLRGQAPYEQYFGPGTRLTVT.